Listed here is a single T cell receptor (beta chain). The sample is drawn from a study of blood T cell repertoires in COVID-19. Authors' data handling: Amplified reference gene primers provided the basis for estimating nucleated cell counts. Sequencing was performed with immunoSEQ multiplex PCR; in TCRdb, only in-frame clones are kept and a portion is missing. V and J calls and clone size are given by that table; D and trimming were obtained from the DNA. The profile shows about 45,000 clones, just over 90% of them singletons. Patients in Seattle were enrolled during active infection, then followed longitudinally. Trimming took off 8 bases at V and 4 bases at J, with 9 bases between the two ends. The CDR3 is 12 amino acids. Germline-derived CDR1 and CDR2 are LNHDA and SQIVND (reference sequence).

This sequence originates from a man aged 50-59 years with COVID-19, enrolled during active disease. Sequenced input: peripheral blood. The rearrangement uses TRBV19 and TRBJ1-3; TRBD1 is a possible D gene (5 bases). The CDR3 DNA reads TGTGCCAGTGGGGGGAGCGGAAACACCATATATTTT. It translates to CASGGSGNTIYF.